Listed here is a single T cell receptor beta chain. Its target is not known. The sample comes from a study of identical twins. Whole-study findings and limits: Findings came from cross-sectional statistics, without long-term follow-up of donors. For cord blood, abundant beta clonotypes had fewer insertions, unlike memory repertoires, which showed none.

CDR3 size: 15 residues. Per germline, CDR1 SGHKS and CDR2 YYEKEE (reference sequence). With 4 bases removed from V and 2 bases from J, the gap between germline ends came to 15 bases. Each CDR3 protein gets one entry after TCRdb re-called the 5' RACE reads with MiXCR. The sample includes about 490,000 distinct CDR3 sequences, roughly 15% seen only once; the top ten take 0.44%. The same data also went into a second study, on yellow fever vaccine responses in identical twins. That work states: Twins' vaccine T cell response reportedly gave the appearance of partial convergence and partial personalization.

The source of this sequence is a young woman in good health. The chain joins TRBV5-5 to TRBJ2-5; D is perhaps TRBD2 (5 bases). Input material: CD4+ T cells sorted from blood. The CDR3 nucleotides read TGTGCCAGCAGCGGGAGTGTGACACAGCAAGAGACCCAGTACTTC. Protein sequence: CASSGSVTQQETQYF. Full variable domain (outside the CDR3, taken from reference TRBV5-5 and TRBJ2-5): DAGVTQSPTHLIKTRGQQVTLRCSPISGHKSVSWYQQVLGQGPQFIFQYYEKEERGRGNFPDRFSARQFPNYSSELNVNALLLGDSALYLCASSGSVTQQETQYFGPGTRLLVL.